This T cell receptor beta chain was obtained from a study of T cells in Graves' hyperthyroidism and ophthalmopathy (dated by TCRdb to the late 2010s). General notes on the study: Peripheral blood was collected at initial diagnosis, before any treatment. To identify TCR V-J signatures that set the groups apart, the researchers used a discovery cohort of about a hundred patients, made up of 40 to 45 with Graves' ophthalmopathy and 55 to 65 with stable Graves' hyperthyroidism. An independent validation cohort of 18 to 20 hyperthyroidism patients and about 16 patients who later progressed to ophthalmopathy tested prospective prediction of ophthalmopathy. The 100 discovery patients were divided at random into training and test sets in a 7:3 ratio. Thyroid tissue and blood T-cell repertoires from roughly 6 Graves' hyperthyroidism patients were also compared in the study. Once sampling was done, hyperthyroidism patients were given methimazole at a starting dose of 30 mg daily, whereas ophthalmopathy patients were given high-dose intravenous methylprednisolone. The paper reports TCR Vbeta CDR3 sequencing of roughly 140 peripheral blood samples: 43 ophthalmopathy, fewer than 85 hyperthyroidism and approximately 17 progressor patients.

The TCR beta CDR3 regions were amplified from the RNA transcripts. A first-round RT-PCR of the TCR CDR3 used the HTBI primer set with the Qiagen OneStep RT-PCR kit. The libraries were constructed in a second round of multiplex PCR and then size-selected and purified. Paired-end sequencing of the libraries was performed with 100 bp reads on an Illumina HiSeq2000. The study's processing was this. SOAPnuke was used to process the raw data, removing reads that contained adapters or uncalled bases, had a mean Phred below 15, or lacked an exact match to the constant primer or identifier. COPE v1.2.5 was used to merge the high-quality paired reads, and each unique nucleotide sequence was defined as a clonotype. MiTCR v1.1 was used to align the clonotypes against IMGT TRBV, TRBD and TRBJ reference segments. Only V-J combinations with frequency above 0.0001, covering approximately 99% of repertoires, were analysed. A TCS score was defined as the ratio between F50 (clonal expansion) and ExV (chaos), using BLOSUM62-based TCRdist between CDR3 peptides within each V-J. Welch's t-statistics and random forest reduced around 510 V-J features to 10 to 15, which were used in a naive Bayes classifier (R e1071). TCRdb applied fastp at Q25 and MiXCR to the public reads, then kept only in-frame beta chains. Rows with a matching CDR3 protein are joined into one entry that keeps the most common DNA and genes. The V and J calls here are based on TCRdb, not the publication. The sample table holds around 440,000 distinct CDR3 sequences, of which approximately 14% were seen once. The ten largest make up roughly an eighth of the sample.

General findings and caveats noted by the study authors: In validation, progression to ophthalmopathy was predicted by the model with 70.59% sensitivity and about 72% specificity, a median of 6.5 months before onset. Most expanded thyroid clonotypes (frequency above 0.001) were also detected in blood, a finding suggesting that blood repertoires may reflect thyroid immune responses. Sample size was not statistically predetermined, and blinding of investigators to group allocation was not performed. In cross-validation, a model built on a 13 V-J signature told ophthalmopathy apart from stable hyperthyroidism with about 90% sensitivity and roughly 82% specificity, and in testing the same model reached 80%/75%.

This clonotype was seen a few times. Which antigen it targets is not known. Qualities for individual bases were not recorded, and no much larger clone is one base off. Graves' hyperthyroidism was defined as stable when no progression to ophthalmopathy occurred over 18 months of follow-up. Hyperthyroidism patients were aged 18 to 65 years and newly diagnosed, with disease duration of less than 2 months. Exclusion was applied to patients with uncontrolled infections, other autoimmune diseases, pregnancy or lactation. Diagnoses were established on the basis of clinical symptoms, serum thyroxine and TRAb, thyroid ultrasound, and orbital computed tomography. PBMCs were isolated from about 9 ml of fresh peripheral blood by Ficoll-Paque density gradient centrifugation. Total RNA was extracted with Trizol reagent, and quality was checked on an Agilent 2100 Bioanalyzer. The sequence came from a woman between 18 and 29 years old with Graves' hyperthyroidism. The sequenced material came from blood.

The nucleotide sequence is TGTGCCAGCAGTAATGACAGGGTTCGATCACCCCTCCACTTT. Translated, it reads CASSNDRVRSPLHF. The chain is assembled from TRBV6-9 and TRBJ1-6; 7 of the junction bases match TRBD1. From V the trimming removes 5 bases and from J it removes 10 bases, while the gene matches leave 8 bases of the junction unaccounted for. The CDR3 goes from the cysteine to the phenylalanine over 14 residues. The kept DNA is CDR3 alone, 42 bases in frame from the first base. CDR1 and CDR2 are read off the germline V gene as MNHGY and SVAAGI.